This entry concerns a single T cell receptor beta chain. Its antigen is not known. Time point here: week 47, end of study. With topical imiquimod, each dose of the vaccine consisted of 300 ug of mutant IDH1 20-mer peptide. In every donor, the tumor was a new WHO grade 3 or 4 IDH1-mutant, ATRX-lost astrocytoma. These data belong to a study of a mutant IDH1 vaccine in newly diagnosed glioma. The germline CDR1 and CDR2 sequences are WSHSY and SAAADI. V was trimmed by 4 bases and J by 4 bases, leaving 13 bases between them. The CDR3 loop spans 15 amino acids. Repertoires were generated with immunoSEQ multiplex PCR, while TCRdb's copy carries only in-frame clones and drops some. The sample yields about 31,000 clones, 80% to 95% seen once.

The TCR originated in a woman aged 40-49 years with glioma. Source: PBMCs, taken from a glioma patient whose treatment included an IDH1 peptide vaccine. The gene calls are TRBV10-2 and TRBJ2-2; D is possibly TRBD1 (5 bases). In DNA form, the CDR3 reads TGCGCCAGCAGTGGGCAGGGCGCCGGCACCGGGGAGCTGTTTTTT. Its protein product is CASSGQGAGTGELFF.